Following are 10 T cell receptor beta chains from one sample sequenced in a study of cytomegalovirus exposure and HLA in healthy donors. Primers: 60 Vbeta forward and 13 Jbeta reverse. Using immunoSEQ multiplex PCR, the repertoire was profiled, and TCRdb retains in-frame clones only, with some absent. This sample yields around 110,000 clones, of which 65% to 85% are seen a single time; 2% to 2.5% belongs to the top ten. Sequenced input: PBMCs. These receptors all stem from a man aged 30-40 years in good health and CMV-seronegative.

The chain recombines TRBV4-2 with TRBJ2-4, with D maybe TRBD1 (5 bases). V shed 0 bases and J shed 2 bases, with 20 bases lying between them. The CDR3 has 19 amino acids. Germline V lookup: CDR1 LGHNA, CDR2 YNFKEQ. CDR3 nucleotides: TGTGCCAGCAGCCAAGATGGGGCTTATTTAGTAGATACCAAAAACATTCAGTACTTC. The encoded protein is CASSQDGAYLVDTKNIQYF.

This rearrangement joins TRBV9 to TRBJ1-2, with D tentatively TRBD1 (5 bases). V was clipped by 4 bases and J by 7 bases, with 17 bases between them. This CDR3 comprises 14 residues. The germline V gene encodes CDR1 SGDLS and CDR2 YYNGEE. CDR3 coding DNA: TGTGCCAGCAGCCCAAGGACACCGTCGGGTGGCTACACCTTC. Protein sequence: CASSPRTPSGGYTF.

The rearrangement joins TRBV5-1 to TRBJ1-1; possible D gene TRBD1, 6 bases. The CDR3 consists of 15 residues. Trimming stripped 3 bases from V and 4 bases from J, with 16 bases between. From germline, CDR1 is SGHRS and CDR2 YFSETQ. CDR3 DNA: TGCGCCAGCAGCTACCCGGACAGCCTGGGCACTGAAGCTTTCTTT. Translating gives CASSYPDSLGTEAFF. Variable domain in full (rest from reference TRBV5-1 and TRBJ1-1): KAGVTQTPRYLIKTRGQQVTLSCSPISGHRSVSWYQQTPGQGLQFLFEYFSETQRNKGNFPGRFSGRQFSNSRSEMNVSTLELGDSALYLCASSYPDSLGTEAFFGQGTRLTVV.

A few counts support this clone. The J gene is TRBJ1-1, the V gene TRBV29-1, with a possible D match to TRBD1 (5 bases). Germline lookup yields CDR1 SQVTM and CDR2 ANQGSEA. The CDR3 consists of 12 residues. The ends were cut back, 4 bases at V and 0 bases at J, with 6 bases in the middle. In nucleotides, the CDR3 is TGCAGCGTTGGACAGTTGAACACTGAAGCTTTCTTT. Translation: CSVGQLNTEAFF.

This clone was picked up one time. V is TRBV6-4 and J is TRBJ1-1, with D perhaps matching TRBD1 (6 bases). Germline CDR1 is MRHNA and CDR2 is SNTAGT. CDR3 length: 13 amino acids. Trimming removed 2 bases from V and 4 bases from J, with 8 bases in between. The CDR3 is CASSDRGGTEAFF. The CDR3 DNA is TGTGCCAGCAGTGACAGAGGGGGCACTGAAGCTTTCTTT.

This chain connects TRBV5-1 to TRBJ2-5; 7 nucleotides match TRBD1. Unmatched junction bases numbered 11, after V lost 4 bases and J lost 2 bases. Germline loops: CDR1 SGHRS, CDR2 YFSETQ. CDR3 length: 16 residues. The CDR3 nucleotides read TGCGCCAGCAGCCAGGAACCGGGACAGAGACAAGAGACCCAGTACTTC. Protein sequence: CASSQEPGQRQETQYF. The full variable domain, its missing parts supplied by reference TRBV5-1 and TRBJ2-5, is KAGVTQTPRYLIKTRGQQVTLSCSPISGHRSVSWYQQTPGQGLQFLFEYFSETQRNKGNFPGRFSGRQFSNSRSEMNVSTLELGDSALYLCASSQEPGQRQETQYFGPGTRLLVL.

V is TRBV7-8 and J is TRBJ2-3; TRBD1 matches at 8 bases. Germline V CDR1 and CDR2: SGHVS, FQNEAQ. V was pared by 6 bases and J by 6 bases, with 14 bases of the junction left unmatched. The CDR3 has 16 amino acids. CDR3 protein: CASRKTGGDFWDTQYF. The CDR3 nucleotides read TGTGCCAGCAGGAAAACAGGGGGAGATTTTTGGGATACGCAGTATTTT.

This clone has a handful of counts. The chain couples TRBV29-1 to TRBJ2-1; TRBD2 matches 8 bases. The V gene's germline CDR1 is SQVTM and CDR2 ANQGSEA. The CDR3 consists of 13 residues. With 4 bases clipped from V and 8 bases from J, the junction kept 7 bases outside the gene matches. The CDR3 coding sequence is TGCAGCGTTGGAAAAGCGGGAGCGGATGAGCAGTTCTTC. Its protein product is CSVGKAGADEQFF.

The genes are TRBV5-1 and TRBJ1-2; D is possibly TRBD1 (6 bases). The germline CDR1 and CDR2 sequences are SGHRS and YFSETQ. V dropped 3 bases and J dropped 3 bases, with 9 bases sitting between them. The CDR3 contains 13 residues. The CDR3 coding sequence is TGCGCCAGCAGCTCGGACAGTTACTATGGCTACACCTTC. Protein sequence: CASSSDSYYGYTF. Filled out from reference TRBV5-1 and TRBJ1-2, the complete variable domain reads KAGVTQTPRYLIKTRGQQVTLSCSPISGHRSVSWYQQTPGQGLQFLFEYFSETQRNKGNFPGRFSGRQFSNSRSEMNVSTLELGDSALYLCASSSDSYYGYTFGSGTRLTVV.

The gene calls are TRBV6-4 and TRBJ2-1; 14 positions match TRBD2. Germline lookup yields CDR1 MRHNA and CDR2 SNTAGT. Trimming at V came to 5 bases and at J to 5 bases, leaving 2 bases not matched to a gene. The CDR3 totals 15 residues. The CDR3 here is CASSKGLAGDNEQFF. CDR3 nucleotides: TGTGCCAGCAGTAAGGGACTAGCGGGGGACAATGAGCAGTTCTTC.